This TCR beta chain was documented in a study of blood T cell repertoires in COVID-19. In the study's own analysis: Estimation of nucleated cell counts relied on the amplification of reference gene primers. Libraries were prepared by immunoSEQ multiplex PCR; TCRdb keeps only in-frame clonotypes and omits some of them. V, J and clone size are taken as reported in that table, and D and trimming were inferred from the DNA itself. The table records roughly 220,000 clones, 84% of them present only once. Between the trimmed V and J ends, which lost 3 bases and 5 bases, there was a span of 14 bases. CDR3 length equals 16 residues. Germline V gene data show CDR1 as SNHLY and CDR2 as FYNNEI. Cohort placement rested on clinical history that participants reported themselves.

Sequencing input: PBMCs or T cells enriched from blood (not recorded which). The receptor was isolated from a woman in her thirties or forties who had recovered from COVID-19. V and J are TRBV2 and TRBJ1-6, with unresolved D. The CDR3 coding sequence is TGTGCCAGCAGTGAGAATCGAGAGGCCAATAATTCACCCCTCCACTTT. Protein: CASSENREANNSPLHF.